Listed here are 19 T cell receptor beta chains from one sample, sequenced in a study of cytomegalovirus exposure and HLA in healthy donors. 60 Vbeta and 13 Jbeta primers were used in PCR. Repertoires were generated with immunoSEQ multiplex PCR, while TCRdb's copy carries only in-frame clones and drops some. The table shows 300,000 or so clones, with about four fifths occurring only once. Sequencing input: PBMCs. The receptors originated from a woman aged 40-49 years in good health and CMV-seropositive.

This clone was seen once. The rearrangement links TRBV9 to TRBJ2-1, with 11 positions matching TRBD2. Germline V gene lookup returns CDR1 SGDLS and CDR2 YYNGEE. V trimming: 0 bases; J trimming: 8 bases; junction bases outside the gene matches: 7. The CDR3 sequence is 16 residues long. The CDR3 region has the DNA TGTGCCAGCAGCGTAGTGAGTCTAGCGGGAGGAGATGAGCAGTTCTTC. This codes for CASSVVSLAGGDEQFF.

The V and J genes are TRBV10-3 and TRBJ2-2; D gene unclear. The CDR3 has 13 amino acids. Germline V gives CDR1 ENHRY, CDR2 SYGVKD. Deletions cut 0 bases from V and 7 bases from J, with 6 bases between. CDR3 amino acids: CAISESGNGELFF. CDR3 nucleotide sequence: TGTGCCATCAGTGAGTCGGGCAACGGGGAGCTGTTTTTT.

The table lists this clone with a count of one. The chain has TRBV2 and TRBJ2-2; D possibly corresponds to TRBD1 (6 bases). V lost 7 bases to trimming and J lost 2 bases, with 14 bases between them. This CDR3 has 15 residues. Germline loops: CDR1 SNHLY, CDR2 FYNNEI. CDR3 bases: TGTGCCAGCACCAGAACAGGGAGTAACACCGGGGAGCTGTTTTTT. It codes for CASTRTGSNTGELFF.

The V gene is TRBV6-5, the J gene TRBJ1-1; TRBD1 matches 8 bases. The CDR3 runs 16 residues. J was trimmed by 9 bases and V by 2 bases; bases with no gene match: 14. In germline, CDR1 is MNHEY, CDR2 SVGAGI. CDR3: CASSYRDRGGEFKAFF. CDR3 DNA: TGTGCCAGCAGTTACAGAGACAGGGGAGGAGAATTTAAAGCTTTCTTT.

V and J are TRBV6-1 and TRBJ2-1; 7 bases are shared with TRBD1. This CDR3 has 16 amino acids. The germline gives CDR1 MNHNS, CDR2 SASEGT. V was pared by 1 base and J by 0 bases, with 3 bases of the junction left unmatched. Here the CDR3 reads CASSEVRDSSYNEQFF. The DNA of the CDR3 is TGTGCCAGCAGTGAAGTGAGGGACAGCTCCTACAATGAGCAGTTCTTC.

This clone was found once. The genes are TRBV30 and TRBJ2-3; D gene unclear. CDR3 length: 14 residues. In germline, CDR1 is GTSNPN, CDR2 SVGIG (reference sequence). Between the trimmed V and J ends, which lost 0 bases and 1 base, there was a span of 8 bases. Here the CDR3 reads CAWSVVSGTDTQYF. The CDR3, as DNA: TGTGCCTGGAGTGTAGTGAGTGGCACAGATACGCAGTATTTT.

The rearrangement uses TRBV7-2 and TRBJ2-1; D is unresolved. CDR1 and CDR2 from the germline V gene are SGHTA and FQGNSA. V lost 1 base to trimming and J lost 4 bases, with 5 bases between them. The CDR3 contains 13 residues. CDR3 sequence reads: CASSLGNYNEQFF. The CDR3 coding sequence is TGTGCCAGCAGCTTAGGTAATTACAATGAGCAGTTCTTC.

The chain couples TRBV29-1 to TRBJ2-7, with 9 bases lining up with TRBD1. The V segment lost 4 bases and the J segment 6 bases; nucleotides outside the gene matches: 13. Per germline, CDR1 SQVTM and CDR2 ANQGSEA. CDR3 size: 15 residues. This chain's CDR3 is CSVGPNRQGVGEQYF. The CDR3 DNA is TGCAGCGTTGGCCCTAACCGACAGGGGGTAGGCGAGCAGTACTTC.

J is TRBJ1-2 and V is TRBV2; no definite D call. Germline assignment: CDR1 SNHLY and CDR2 FYNNEI. CDR3 length: 14 amino acids. Trimming removed 1 base at V and 4 bases at J, with 10 bases between. For the CDR3, the DNA is TGTGCCAGCAGTGAAGTGGCGGAGTTCTATGGCTACACCTTC. Protein sequence: CASSEVAEFYGYTF.

V and J are TRBV29-1 and TRBJ1-2; D is unclear. The germline V gene encodes CDR1 SQVTM and CDR2 ANQGSEA. CDR3 length equals 12 residues. Deletions cut 3 bases from V and 2 bases from J, with 7 bases between. CDR3 sequence (DNA): TGCAGCGTTGATTCAGCGAACTATGGCTACACCTTC. This translates into CSVDSANYGYTF.

The chain links TRBV7-9 to TRBJ1-4; D possibly corresponds to TRBD1 (6 bases). The V and J ends lost 1 base and 4 bases respectively, with 7 bases between them. The CDR3 spans 14 residues. The V gene's germline CDR1 is SEHNR and CDR2 FQNEAQ (reference sequence). As DNA, the CDR3 is TGTGCCAGCAGCTTAGGGGACATTAATGAAAAACTGTTTTTT. Its protein product is CASSLGDINEKLFF.

The chain combines TRBV29-1 with TRBJ2-5; 7 bases match TRBD2. CDR1 is SQVTM, CDR2 ANQGSEA, per germline. This CDR3 comprises 13 residues. V lost 3 bases, J lost 4 bases, and 5 bases stayed unmatched. This CDR3 is CSVDSGMGETQYF. CDR3 nucleotides: TGCAGCGTTGACAGCGGGATGGGAGAGACCCAGTACTTC.

The chain combines TRBV27 with TRBJ1-2; 7 bases are shared with TRBD1. The CDR3 is 14 residues long. Trimming took 6 bases from V and 7 from J; bases not matched to a gene: 11. Germline CDR1 reads MNHEY; CDR2 reads SMNVEV (reference sequence). Here the CDR3 reads CASRNPVTGPGYTF. CDR3 DNA sequence: TGTGCCAGCAGAAACCCCGTGACAGGGCCTGGCTACACCTTC.

This clone was observed once. This chain uses TRBV27 with TRBJ2-5; 9 bases are a match to TRBD2. From germline, CDR1 is MNHEY and CDR2 SMNVEV (reference sequence). The CDR3 contains 16 residues. V was clipped by 5 bases and J by 4 bases; unmatched bases: 11. The chain's CDR3 is CASSPTGTAGGETQYF. CDR3 sequence (DNA): TGTGCCAGCAGTCCTACCGGGACAGCGGGGGGAGAGACCCAGTACTTC.

This clone was observed a single time. V gene TRBV19 combines with J gene TRBJ2-5, with 8 bases matching TRBD2. Unmatched junction bases numbered 11, after V lost 3 bases and J lost 5 bases. The CDR3 is 16 residues long. Per germline, CDR1 LNHDA and CDR2 SQIVND (reference sequence). The CDR3 sequence: CASSIRGGAGGETQYF. The CDR3 DNA reads TGTGCCAGTAGTATTCGGGGGGGAGCAGGTGGGGAGACCCAGTACTTC.

The chain carries TRBV5-1 and TRBJ2-1; 9 nucleotides line up with TRBD2. Unmatched junction bases numbered 4, after V lost 2 bases and J lost 4 bases. The CDR3 is 15 residues long. CDR1 and CDR2 (germline): SGHRS, YFSETQ. The CDR3 DNA sequence: TGCGCCAGCAGCTTTGGCAGCGGGGGGTACAATGAGCAGTTCTTC. Translating it yields CASSFGSGGYNEQFF.

The V gene is TRBV4-1, the J gene TRBJ2-2, with 8 nucleotides matching TRBD1. The CDR3 contains 19 residues. Germline CDR1 is MGHRA and CDR2 is YSYEKL. Trimming cost V 1 base and J 6 bases; bases outside gene matches: 16. The CDR3 region is CASSQVWTGREERPGELFF. The CDR3, as DNA: TGCGCCAGCAGCCAAGTCTGGACAGGGAGAGAGGAGAGACCCGGGGAGCTGTTTTTT.

J is TRBJ1-1 and V is TRBV14; TRBD1 matches at 7 bases. After removal of 4 bases from V and 7 bases from J, the junction contained 12 bases not matched to a gene. This CDR3 comprises 15 residues. Germline assignment: CDR1 SGHDN and CDR2 FVKESK. DNA of the CDR3: TGTGCCAGCAGCCCCACTATTGGGACAGCTATTGAAGCTTTCTTT. This gives the protein CASSPTIGTAIEAFF.

The chain carries TRBV6-1 and TRBJ2-2; the match to TRBD1 covers 9 bases. The CDR3 is made up of 15 amino acids. The trim removed 6 bases at V and 6 bases at J, leaving 8 bases unmatched. Germline V gives CDR1 MNHNS, CDR2 SASEGT. The CDR3 reads CASSRTGVNSGELFF. DNA for the CDR3: TGTGCCAGCAGCCGGACAGGGGTCAATTCCGGGGAGCTGTTTTTT.